Listed below are T cell receptor beta chains from one sample, sequenced in a study of T cell repertoires in cytomegalovirus infection. Each CDR3 protein is one row after TCRdb ran MiXCR on the reads. The sample consists of about 140,000 distinct CDR3 sequences, about 6% of them appearing once. Sequencing input: PBMCs. The receptors derive from a human donor in good health (CMV status not recorded). Some clones in this sample may be carry-over from other donors' samples. Both conserved end residues are part of each CDR3. Fields, in order: J gene, V gene, D gene, clone size, CDR3 protein, CDR3 DNA. A D gene is named only where the DNA matches it firmly. Some rows mark clone size as missing; the rest say once, few, many or name a class of expanded clone.

J: TRBJ1-2; V: TRBV20-1; D: .; size: many; CDR3: CSALRGGDGYTF; DNA: TGCAGTGCTTTACGGGGCGGTGATGGCTACACCTTC
J: TRBJ2-3; V: TRBV5-1; D: .; size: many; CDR3: CASSLEGVIDTQYF; DNA: TGCGCCAGCAGCTTGGAGGGCGTCATCGATACGCAGTATTTT
J: TRBJ2-7; V: TRBV12-5; D: TRBD2; size: many; CDR3: CASGLARGSGGFPYEQYF; DNA: TGTGCTAGTGGTTTGGCCCGGGGTAGCGGGGGTTTCCCCTACGAGCAGTACTTC
J: TRBJ1-5; V: TRBV5-6; D: .; size: .; CDR3: CASSSQAFNQPQHF; DNA: TGTGCCAGCAGCTCACAGGCATTCAATCAGCCCCAGCATTTT
J: TRBJ1-3; V: TRBV15; D: .; size: many; CDR3: CATSRDPGSGNTIYF; DNA: TGTGCCACCAGCAGAGATCCGGGCTCTGGAAACACCATATATTTT
J: TRBJ2-5; V: TRBV12-5; D: .; size: many; CDR3: CASGLVRTDMETQYF; DNA: TGTGCTAGTGGTTTGGTTCGGACGGACATGGAGACCCAGTACTTC
J: TRBJ1-4; V: TRBV5-4; D: .; size: few; CDR3: CASSNQNNEKLFF; DNA: TGTGCCAGCAGCAACCAGAATAATGAAAAACTGTTTTTT
J: TRBJ2-5; V: TRBV20-1; D: .; size: many; CDR3: CSARDRWRGETQYF; DNA: TGCAGTGCTAGAGATCGGTGGAGGGGTGAGACCCAGTACTTC
J: TRBJ2-3; V: TRBV5-1; D: .; size: .; CDR3: CASSFGPGTDTQYF; DNA: TGCGCCAGCAGCTTCGGACCTGGCACAGATACGCAGTATTTT
J: TRBJ1-5; V: TRBV11-2; D: .; size: few; CDR3: CASSLDHPLGYQPQHF; DNA: TGTGCCAGCAGCTTAGATCACCCCCTGGGCTATCAGCCCCAGCATTTT
J: TRBJ1-5; V: TRBV28; D: .; size: .; CDR3: CASIPDWGKRQPQHF; DNA: TGTGCCAGCATCCCTGATTGGGGGAAACGGCAGCCCCAGCATTTT
J: TRBJ1-1; V: TRBV19; D: TRBD1; size: many; CDR3: CASSIGQGLTEAFF; DNA: TGTGCCAGTAGTATCGGACAGGGGTTGACTGAAGCTTTCTTT
J: TRBJ2-1; V: TRBV7-3; D: TRBD2; size: many; CDR3: CASSSERGEQFF; DNA: TGTGCCAGCAGCTCTGAGCGGGGAGAGCAGTTCTTC
J: TRBJ1-3; V: TRBV7-2; D: .; size: many; CDR3: CASSFGQNTIYF; DNA: TGTGCCAGCAGCTTCGGACAAAACACCATATATTTT
J: TRBJ2-6; V: TRBV7-6; D: .; size: many; CDR3: CASSPFDGANVLTF; DNA: TGTGCCAGCAGCCCTTTCGATGGGGCCAACGTCCTGACTTTC
J: TRBJ2-7; V: TRBV19; D: TRBD2; size: many; CDR3: CASSGQRGLYEQYF; DNA: TGTGCCAGTAGTGGTCAGCGGGGGCTATACGAGCAGTACTTC
J: TRBJ1-5; V: TRBV12-3/TRBV12-4; D: TRBD1; size: .; CDR3: CASSRVAGGYQPQHF; DNA: TGTGCCAGCAGCCGTGTGGCAGGGGGATATCAGCCCCAGCATTTT
J: TRBJ2-7; V: TRBV19; D: .; size: many; CDR3: CASSTHGRGEQYF; DNA: TGTGCCAGTAGTACCCATGGAAGAGGGGAGCAGTACTTC
J: TRBJ2-1; V: TRBV10-3; D: TRBD2; size: .; CDR3: CAIRQTSGDPSYNEQFF; DNA: TGTGCCATCAGGCAGACTAGCGGGGACCCCTCCTACAATGAGCAGTTCTTC
J: TRBJ2-7; V: TRBV12-3/TRBV12-4; D: .; size: few; CDR3: CASSRTLPTYEQYF; DNA: TGTGCCAGCAGTAGGACCCTACCGACCTACGAGCAGTACTTC
J: TRBJ2-2; V: TRBV29-1; D: .; size: few; CDR3: CSGGENTGELFF; DNA: TGCAGCGGGGGAGAGAACACCGGGGAGCTGTTTTTT
J: TRBJ1-1; V: TRBV14; D: TRBD1; size: .; CDR3: CASSRLDRVNTEAFF; DNA: TGTGCCAGCAGCCGGTTGGACAGGGTGAACACTGAAGCTTTCTTT
J: TRBJ1-1; V: TRBV19; D: .; size: many; CDR3: CASSTGYTEAFF; DNA: TGTGCCAGTAGTACGGGGTACACTGAAGCTTTCTTT
J: TRBJ1-2; V: TRBV10-3; D: TRBD1; size: many; CDR3: CAISQGTGDYGYTF; DNA: TGTGCCATCAGTCAGGGGACAGGGGACTATGGCTACACCTTC
J: TRBJ1-2; V: TRBV7-2; D: .; size: many; CDR3: CASSLGRVYGYTF; DNA: TGTGCCAGCAGCTTAGGCAGAGTTTATGGCTACACCTTC